This TCR beta chain is from a study of blood T cell repertoires in COVID-19. Overall study context: Specimens from acute and convalescent COVID-19 originated in the United States, Italy and Spain. T cells, B-cell-depleted T cells, or PBMCs provided the cDNA or gDNA that served as material.

The CDR3 has 13 residues. Germline CDR1 and CDR2: MNHNY and SVGAGI (reference sequence). V lost 4 bases and J 6 bases, leaving 11 bases between the germline ends. As processed by the authors: For nucleated cells, counts were estimated from reference gene primer amplification. The protocol was immunoSEQ multiplex PCR, while the TCRdb copy is restricted to in-frame clones and leaves out a portion. That table gives V, J and clone size, and the DNA gave D and trimming. The sample shows more than 130,000 clones, approximately 80% of them seen only once. The sequence came from a human donor in a cohort sampled during active COVID-19. The sequenced sample consisted of peripheral blood. This chain connects TRBV6-6 to TRBJ2-3; tentatively, D is TRBD2 (6 bases). The CDR3 reads CASSLTRFDTQYF. For the CDR3, the DNA is TGTGCCAGCAGTTTGACTAGATTCGATACGCAGTATTTT.